The rows below give T cell receptor beta chains drawn from one sample of a study of identical twins. TCRdb independently ran MiXCR on the 5' RACE reads; one entry per CDR3 protein. There are 300,000 to 400,000 distinct CDR3 sequences in the sample; around 12% occur only once, and 7.2% lies in the top ten. This same sample was also taken into another study, of yellow fever vaccine responses in identical twins.

The sample comprised CD8+ T cells sorted from blood. These TCRs come from a woman aged 18-35 years in good health. Both conserved end residues are part of each CDR3. Fields, in order: J gene, clone size, D gene, V gene, CDR3 protein, CDR3 DNA. D genes are given only for firm matches. Size tells how often a clone was seen (once, few, many) or the class of an expanded clone, and some rows leave it out.

>TRBJ2-4|many|TRBD1|TRBV25-1
CASSQTGGFVGNIQYF
TGTGCCAGCAGTCAAACAGGGGGGTTCGTCGGGAACATTCAGTACTTC
>TRBJ1-1|-|-|TRBV28
CASSLYRALNTEAFF
TGTGCCAGCAGTTTATACAGGGCTTTGAACACTGAAGCTTTCTTT
>TRBJ2-1|many|TRBD2|TRBV9
CASSGTSGNNEQFF
TGTGCCAGCAGCGGGACTAGCGGGAACAATGAGCAGTTCTTC
>TRBJ2-5|-|-|TRBV12-3/TRBV12-4
CASRTGHEETQYF
TGTGCCAGCAGGACGGGACACGAAGAGACCCAGTACTTC
>TRBJ2-1|many|-|TRBV9
CASSGGWAADEQFF
TGTGCCAGCAGTGGGGGATGGGCGGCGGATGAGCAGTTCTTC
>TRBJ2-5|-|TRBD1|TRBV11-2
CASSSDRGSETQYF
TGTGCCAGCAGCTCCGACAGGGGTTCTGAGACCCAGTACTTC
>TRBJ2-1|many|-|TRBV3-1
CASSQDAQGPSYNEQFF
TGTGCCAGCAGCCAAGATGCGCAGGGACCCTCCTACAATGAGCAGTTCTTC
>TRBJ2-1|-|TRBD2|TRBV12-3/TRBV12-4
CASSLGVAGGTYNEQFF
TGTGCCAGCAGTTTAGGGGTAGCGGGAGGTACCTACAATGAGCAGTTCTTC
>TRBJ2-7|-|-|TRBV11-2
CASSLGEHSYEQYF
TGTGCCAGCAGCTTGGGGGAACACTCCTACGAGCAGTACTTC
>TRBJ1-4|-|-|TRBV14
CASSQYSGTGLFF
TGTGCCAGCAGCCAGTACTCGGGGACGGGTTTGTTTTTT
>TRBJ2-5|-|TRBD2|TRBV20-1
CSARDSQRGVLETQYF
TGCAGTGCTAGAGATTCCCAGCGGGGGGTCCTAGAGACCCAGTACTTC
>TRBJ1-3|many|-|TRBV12-3/TRBV12-4
CASRIGGSGNTIYF
TGTGCCAGCAGAATCGGGGGCTCTGGAAACACCATATATTTT
>TRBJ2-1|-|-|TRBV14
CASSQDYRRGEQFF
TGTGCCAGCAGCCAAGATTACCGTAGGGGAGAGCAGTTCTTC
>TRBJ2-5|-|TRBD1|TRBV7-9
CASSTSPYKQGQETQYF
TGTGCCAGCAGCACTTCCCCTTACAAACAGGGGCAAGAGACCCAGTACTTC
>TRBJ2-7|many|TRBD1|TRBV7-9
CASSSPEQGDWYEQYF
TGTGCCAGCAGCTCCCCCGAACAGGGGGACTGGTACGAGCAGTACTTC
>TRBJ2-1|few|-|TRBV24-1
CATSDFRGSYNEQFF
TGTGCCACCAGTGATTTCCGGGGCTCCTACAATGAGCAGTTCTTC
>TRBJ2-3|few|-|TRBV5-4
CASSLAVAGDTQYF
TGTGCCAGCAGCTTGGCGGTCGCCGGAGATACGCAGTATTTT
>TRBJ2-5|few|TRBD2|TRBV11-1
CASSPGLERLGIQETQYF
TGTGCCAGCAGCCCCGGACTAGAACGCCTGGGGATACAAGAGACCCAGTACTTC
>TRBJ1-1|-|-|TRBV7-9
CASSFLVGGDPNTEAFF
TGTGCCAGCAGCTTCTTAGTAGGAGGAGATCCCAACACTGAAGCTTTCTTT
>TRBJ1-2|-|-|TRBV2
CASSEALRDGQGYTF
TGTGCCAGCAGTGAAGCGCTGCGGGACGGGCAGGGCTACACCTTC
>TRBJ2-1|many|TRBD2|TRBV5-5
CASSPDPSGRHNEQFF
TGTGCCAGCAGCCCTGACCCTAGCGGGCGTCACAATGAGCAGTTCTTC
>TRBJ2-2|many|-|TRBV12-3/TRBV12-4
CASNQGGTGELFF
TGTGCCAGCAATCAGGGGGGGACCGGGGAGCTGTTTTTT
>TRBJ1-5|few|-|TRBV2
CASSEDSGQPQHF
TGTGCCAGCAGTGAGGACTCGGGACAGCCCCAGCATTTT
>TRBJ2-2|-|-|TRBV12-3/TRBV12-4
CASSLRVRWGTGELFF
TGTGCCAGCAGTTTAAGGGTCAGGTGGGGAACCGGGGAGCTGTTTTTT
>TRBJ2-1|few|TRBD2|TRBV3-1
CASSPGSGGNYNEQFF
TGTGCCAGCAGCCCCGGCAGCGGGGGGAATTACAATGAGCAGTTCTTC
>TRBJ2-3|-|-|TRBV3-1
CASSHVQNADTQYF
TGTGCCAGCAGCCACGTCCAGAACGCAGATACGCAGTATTTT
>TRBJ2-1|-|-|TRBV6-1
CASSPRWAGPNNEQFF
TGTGCCAGCAGTCCCCGTTGGGCGGGGCCGAACAATGAGCAGTTCTTC